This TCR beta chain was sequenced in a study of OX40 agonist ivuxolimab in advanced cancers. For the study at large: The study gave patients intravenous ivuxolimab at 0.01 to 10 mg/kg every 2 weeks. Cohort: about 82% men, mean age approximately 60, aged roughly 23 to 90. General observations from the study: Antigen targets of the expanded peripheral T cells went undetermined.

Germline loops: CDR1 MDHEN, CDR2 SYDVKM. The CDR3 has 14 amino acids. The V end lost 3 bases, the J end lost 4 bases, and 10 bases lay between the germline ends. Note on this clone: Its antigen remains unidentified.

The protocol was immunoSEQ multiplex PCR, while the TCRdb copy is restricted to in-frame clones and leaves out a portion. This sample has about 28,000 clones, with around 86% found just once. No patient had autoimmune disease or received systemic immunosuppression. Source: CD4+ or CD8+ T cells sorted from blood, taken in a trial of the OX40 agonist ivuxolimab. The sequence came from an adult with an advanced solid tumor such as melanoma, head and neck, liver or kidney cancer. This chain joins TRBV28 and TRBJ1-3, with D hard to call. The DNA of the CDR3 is TGTGCCAGCAGTTTTGAGCGATGGGGAAACACCATATATTTT. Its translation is CASSFERWGNTIYF.